These 15 T cell receptor beta chains were sequenced from one sample in a study of metastatic and nonmetastatic thyroid tumors. Every patient was untreated before thyroid surgery. TCRdb re-called the PCR reads via MiXCR. Of tens of thousands of clones listed, roughly 16% are singletons. The specimen sequenced was blood. These receptors all stem from a male donor with papillary thyroid cancer or a benign thyroid nodule (not recorded which). Some clones in this sample may be carry-over from other donors' samples.

At least ten counts were recorded for this clone. This rearrangement joins TRBV4-1 to TRBJ1-4; the match to TRBD1 covers 9 bases. The germline gives CDR1 MGHRA, CDR2 YSYEKL. The trim removed 0 bases at V and 7 bases at J, leaving 3 bases unmatched. The CDR3 covers 15 residues. The CDR3 sequence is CASSQEQGALEKLFF. DNA of the CDR3: TGCGCCAGCAGCCAAGAACAGGGGGCTCTTGAAAAACTGTTTTTT.

The table lists this clone with many counts. V usage is TRBV2 and J usage is TRBJ2-7; 9 positions match TRBD1. CDR1 is SNHLY and CDR2 is FYNNEI in the germline V gene. CDR3 length: 14 residues. V shed 7 bases and J 4 bases; nucleotides not matched to a gene: 8. CDR3 sequence: CASTEEGQGYEQYF. CDR3 nucleotide sequence: TGTGCCAGCACCGAGGAGGGACAGGGATACGAGCAGTACTTC.

This clone was recorded many times. This chain links TRBV5-1 with TRBJ2-7; 8 bases are shared with TRBD1. The J segment lost 0 bases and the V segment lost 1 base, leaving 6 bases of the junction unmatched. Per the germline V gene, CDR1 is SGHRS and CDR2 is YFSETQ. The CDR3 extends over 16 amino acids. As DNA, the CDR3 is TGCGCCAGCAGCTTGCGGACAGGGAGGAGCTCCTACGAGCAGTACTTC. Translated: CASSLRTGRSSYEQYF.

This clone was observed many times. The V and J genes are TRBV27 and TRBJ2-7; no clear D gene. The CDR3 has 13 residues. CDR1 is MNHEY and CDR2 is SMNVEV in the germline V gene (reference sequence). Trimming took off 2 bases at V and 4 bases at J, with 9 bases between the two ends. The CDR3 here is CASSLRTGYEQYF. The CDR3 nucleotides are TGTGCCAGCAGTTTACGGACGGGTTACGAGCAGTACTTC.

In its sample, this clone was seen many times. This chain uses TRBV5-1 with TRBJ2-6; D is undetermined. CDR3 length: 17 amino acids. V lost 1 base to trimming and J lost 0 bases, with 11 bases between them. Germline lookup yields CDR1 SGHRS and CDR2 YFSETQ. CDR3 bases: TGCGCCAGCAGCTTGTTTCAGGAACACTCTGGGGCCAACGTCCTGACTTTC. This sequence encodes CASSLFQEHSGANVLTF.

This clone was found many times. V usage is TRBV5-5 and J usage is TRBJ2-1; D may correspond to TRBD1 or TRBD2 (6 bases each). The CDR3 runs to 15 residues. Trimming stripped 6 bases from V and 3 bases from J, with 16 bases between. Germline assignment: CDR1 SGHKS and CDR2 YYEKEE (reference sequence). DNA for the CDR3: TGTGCCAGCACCGGGGGCGCCAGGCACTACAATGAGCAGTTCTTC. It yields the protein CASTGGARHYNEQFF.

The table lists this clone with many counts. The J gene is TRBJ2-3, the V gene TRBV30; D tentatively reads TRBD1 or TRBD2 (5 bases each). CDR3 length equals 14 residues. Trimming removed 5 bases at V and 1 base at J, with 13 bases between. Germline CDR1 reads GTSNPN; CDR2 reads SVGIG (reference sequence). Here the CDR3 reads CAWATGHRTDTQYF. CDR3 nucleotides: TGTGCCTGGGCAACGGGGCATCGCACAGATACGCAGTATTTT.

This clone was seen ten or more times. The chain employs TRBV12-3 or TRBV12-4 and TRBJ1-5; a possible D gene is TRBD1 (5 bases). Trimming left V 3 bases short and J 2 bases short, with 11 bases between. This CDR3 is 15 amino acids long. This CDR3 is CASSFRGFGNQPQHF. Here the CDR3 DNA reads TGTGCCAGCAGTTTCCGGGGGTTCGGCAATCAGCCCCAGCATTTT.

This clone has at least ten counts. The chain carries TRBV11-2 and TRBJ2-5, with 8 bases identical to TRBD2. V was pared by 1 base and J by 6 bases, with 13 bases of the junction left unmatched. CDR1 and CDR2 from the germline V gene are SGHAT and FQNNGV. There are 17 residues in the CDR3. This CDR3 is CASSLVGSGDLVKTQYF. CDR3 nucleotide sequence: TGTGCCAGCAGCTTAGTGGGTAGCGGGGATTTAGTAAAGACCCAGTACTTC. Based on the CDR3 plus reference TRBV11-2 and TRBJ2-5, the full variable domain is EAGVAQSPRYKIIEKRQSVAFWCNPISGHATLYWYQQILGQGPKLLIQFQNNGVVDDSQLPKDRFSAERLKGVDSTLKIQPAKLEDSAVYLCASSLVGSGDLVKTQYFGPGTRLLVL.

This clone occurred many times. The J gene is TRBJ2-7, the V gene TRBV13; D ambiguous. Trimming removed 5 bases from V and 2 bases from J, with 16 bases in between. CDR1 is PRHDT, CDR2 FYEKMQ, per germline (reference sequence). The CDR3 has 15 residues. The CDR3 DNA follows: TGTGCCAGCAGCCGAAGACTGACGGCTACCTACGAGCAGTACGTC. Amino acids: CASSRRLTATYEQYV.

This clone was picked up many times. The rearrangement joins TRBV7-9 to TRBJ2-7; D remains ambiguous. Trimming left V 1 base short and J 0 bases short, with 7 bases between. This CDR3 is 14 amino acids long. The germline gives CDR1 SEHNR, CDR2 FQNEAQ (reference sequence). CDR3 nucleotide sequence: TGTGCCAGCAGCTTAGACGGAAGCTCCTACGAGCAGTACGTC. Protein: CASSLDGSSYEQYV.

Turning to this clone: Germline is not matched at one junction end, which may reflect a read error. V is TRBV30 and J is TRBJ2-2; perhaps TRBD2 as D (5 bases). The CDR3 covers 13 residues. Germline CDR1 GTSNPN, CDR2 SVGIG (reference sequence). Written as DNA, the CDR3 is TGTGCCTGGAGTTCCGACGGCACCGGGGAGCTATTTTTT. Amino acid sequence: CAWSSDGTGELFF.

In the case of this clone: The conserved final phenylalanine or tryptophan is absent from the CDR3, which likely points to a read error. The genes are TRBV3-1 and TRBJ1-1; D not certain. CDR1 LGHDT and CDR2 YNNKEL come from the germline V gene (reference sequence). This CDR3 has 17 amino acids. The ends were cut back, 3 bases at V and 2 bases at J, with 19 bases in the middle. The DNA of the CDR3 is TGTGCCAGCAGCCAGAATGTACAGCAATTCTTTAACACTGAAGCTTTCCTT. Its protein product is CASSQNVQQFFNTEAFL.

This clone was seen at least ten times. CDR3 region: CASSFGLAAPDTQYF. As DNA, the CDR3 is TGTGCCAGCAGCTTTGGACTAGCGGCCCCAGATACGCAGTATTTT. The rearrangement uses TRBV5-6 and TRBJ2-3; TRBD2 matches 10 bases. The CDR3 length is 15 residues. Germline V gives CDR1 SGHDT, CDR2 YYEEEE. Trimming removed 2 bases from V and 4 bases from J; junction bases left unmatched: 4.

This clone was seen repeatedly, ten times or more. The chain has TRBV4-1 and TRBJ2-2; D is unclear. V was clipped by 3 bases and J by 1 base, with 9 bases between them. CDR1 is MGHRA, CDR2 YSYEKL, per germline. This CDR3 has 15 residues. Here the CDR3 DNA reads TGCGCCAGCAGCCACGAACTTAAGAACACCGGGGAGCTGTTTTTT. Translated: CASSHELKNTGELFF.